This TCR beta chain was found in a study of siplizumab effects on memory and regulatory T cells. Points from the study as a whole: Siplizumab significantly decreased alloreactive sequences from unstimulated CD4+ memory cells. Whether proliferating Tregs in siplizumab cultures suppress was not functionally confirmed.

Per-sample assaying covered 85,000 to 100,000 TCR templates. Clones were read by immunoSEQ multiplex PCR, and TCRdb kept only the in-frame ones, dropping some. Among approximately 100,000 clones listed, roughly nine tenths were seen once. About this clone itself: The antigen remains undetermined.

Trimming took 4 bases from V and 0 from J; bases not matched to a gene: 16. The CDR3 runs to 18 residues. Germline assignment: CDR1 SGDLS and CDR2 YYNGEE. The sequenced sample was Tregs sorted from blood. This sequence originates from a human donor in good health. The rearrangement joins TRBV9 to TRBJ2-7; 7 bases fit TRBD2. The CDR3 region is CASSPMTGGGARSYEQYF. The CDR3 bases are TGTGCCAGCAGCCCTATGACCGGGGGAGGGGCTCGCTCCTACGAGCAGTACTTC.